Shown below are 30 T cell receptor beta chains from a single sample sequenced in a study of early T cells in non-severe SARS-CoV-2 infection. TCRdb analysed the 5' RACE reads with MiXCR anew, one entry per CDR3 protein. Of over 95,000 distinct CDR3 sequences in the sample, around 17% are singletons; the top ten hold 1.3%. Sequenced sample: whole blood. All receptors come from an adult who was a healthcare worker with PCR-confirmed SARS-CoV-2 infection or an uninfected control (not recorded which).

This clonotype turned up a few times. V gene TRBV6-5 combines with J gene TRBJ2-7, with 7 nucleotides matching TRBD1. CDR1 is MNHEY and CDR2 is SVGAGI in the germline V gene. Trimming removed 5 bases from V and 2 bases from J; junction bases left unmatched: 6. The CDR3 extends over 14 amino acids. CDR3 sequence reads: CASSPPGQPYEQYF. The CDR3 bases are TGTGCCAGCAGTCCCCCGGGACAGCCCTACGAGCAGTACTTC.

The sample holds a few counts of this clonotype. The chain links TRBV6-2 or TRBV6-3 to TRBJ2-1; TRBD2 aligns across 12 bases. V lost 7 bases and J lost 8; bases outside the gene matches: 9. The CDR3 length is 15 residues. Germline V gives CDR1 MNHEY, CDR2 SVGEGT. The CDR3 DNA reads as TGTGCCAGCATTATATCTAGCGGGGGGGCCGATGAGCAGTTCTTC. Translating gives CASIISSGGADEQFF.

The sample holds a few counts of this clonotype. CDR3 protein: CASSLGRLEAFF. CDR3 coding DNA: TGTGCCAGCAGCTTAGGGAGGCTGGAAGCTTTCTTT. The chain has TRBV5-6 and TRBJ1-1; unclear D gene. The V and J ends lost 2 bases and 8 bases respectively, with 10 bases between them. Germline CDR1 reads SGHDT; CDR2 reads YYEEEE. The CDR3 has 12 amino acids.

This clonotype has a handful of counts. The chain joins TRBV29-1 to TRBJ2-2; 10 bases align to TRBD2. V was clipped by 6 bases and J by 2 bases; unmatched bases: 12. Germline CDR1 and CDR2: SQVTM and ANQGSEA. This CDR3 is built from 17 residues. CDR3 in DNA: TGCAGCGTAGGGGTCGCTAGCGGGAGAGCTAACACCGGGGAGCTGTTTTTT. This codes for CSVGVASGRANTGELFF.

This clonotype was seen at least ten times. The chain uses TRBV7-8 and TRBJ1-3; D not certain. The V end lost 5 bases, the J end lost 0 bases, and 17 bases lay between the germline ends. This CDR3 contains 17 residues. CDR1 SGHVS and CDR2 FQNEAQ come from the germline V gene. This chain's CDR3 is CASSPAPVGISGNTIYF. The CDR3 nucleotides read TGTGCCAGCAGCCCAGCGCCGGTGGGCATCTCTGGAAACACCATATATTTT.

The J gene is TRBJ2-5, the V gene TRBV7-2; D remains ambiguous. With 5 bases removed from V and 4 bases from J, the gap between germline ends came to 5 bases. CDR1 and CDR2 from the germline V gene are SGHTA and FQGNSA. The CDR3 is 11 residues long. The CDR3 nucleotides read TGTGCCAGCAGCCTCATAGAGACCCAGTACTTC. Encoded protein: CASSLIETQYF.

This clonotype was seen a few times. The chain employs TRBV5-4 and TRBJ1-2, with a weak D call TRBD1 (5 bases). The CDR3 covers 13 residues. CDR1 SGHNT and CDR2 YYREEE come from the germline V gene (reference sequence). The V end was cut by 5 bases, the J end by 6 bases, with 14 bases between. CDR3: CASRRDRSDGYTF. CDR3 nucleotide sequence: TGTGCCAGCAGGAGGGACCGGAGTGATGGCTACACCTTC. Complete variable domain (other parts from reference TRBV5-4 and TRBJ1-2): ETGVTQSPTHLIKTRGQQVTLRCSSQSGHNTVSWYQQALGQGPQFIFQYYREEENGRGNFPPRFSGLQFPNYSSELNVNALELDDSALYLCASRRDRSDGYTFGSGTRLTVV.

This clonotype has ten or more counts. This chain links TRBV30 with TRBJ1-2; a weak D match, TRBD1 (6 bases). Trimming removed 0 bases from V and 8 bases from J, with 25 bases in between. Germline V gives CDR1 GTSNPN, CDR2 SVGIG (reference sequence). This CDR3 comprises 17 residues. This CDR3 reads CAWSVRISGRGNGGYTF. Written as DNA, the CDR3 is TGTGCCTGGAGTGTAAGGATATCAGGAAGGGGGAATGGCGGCTACACCTTC.

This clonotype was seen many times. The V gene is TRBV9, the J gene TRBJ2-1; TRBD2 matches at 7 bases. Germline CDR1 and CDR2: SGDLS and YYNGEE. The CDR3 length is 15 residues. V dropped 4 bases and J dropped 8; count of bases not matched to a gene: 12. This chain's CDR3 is CASSWRGGSGYEQFF. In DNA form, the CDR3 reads TGTGCCAGCAGCTGGCGGGGCGGGAGCGGCTATGAGCAGTTCTTC. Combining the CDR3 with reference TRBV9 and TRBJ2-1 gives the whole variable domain DSGVTQTPKHLITATGQRVTLRCSPRSGDLSVYWYQQSLDQGLQFLIQYYNGEERAKGNILERFSAQQFPDLHSELNLSSLELGDSALYFCASSWRGGSGYEQFFGPGTRLTVL.

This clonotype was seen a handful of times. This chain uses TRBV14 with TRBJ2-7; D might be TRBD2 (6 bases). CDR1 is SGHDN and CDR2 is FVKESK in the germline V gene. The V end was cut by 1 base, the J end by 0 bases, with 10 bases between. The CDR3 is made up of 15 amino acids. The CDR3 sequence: CASSQARLGSYEQYF. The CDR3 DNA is TGTGCCAGCAGCCAAGCCAGACTAGGCTCCTACGAGCAGTACTTC.

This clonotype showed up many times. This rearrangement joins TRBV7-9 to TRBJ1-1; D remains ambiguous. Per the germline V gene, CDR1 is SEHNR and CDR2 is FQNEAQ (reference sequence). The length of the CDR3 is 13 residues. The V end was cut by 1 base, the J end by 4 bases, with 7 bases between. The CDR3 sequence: CASSLGPSTEAFF. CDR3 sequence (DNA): TGTGCCAGCAGCTTAGGACCATCCACTGAAGCTTTCTTT.

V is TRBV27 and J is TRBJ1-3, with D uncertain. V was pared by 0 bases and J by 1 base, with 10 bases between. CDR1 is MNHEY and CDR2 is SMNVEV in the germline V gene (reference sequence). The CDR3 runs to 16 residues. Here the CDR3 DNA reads TGTGCCAGCAGTTTATCCCCAGACCCATCTGGAAACACCATATATTTT. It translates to CASSLSPDPSGNTIYF.

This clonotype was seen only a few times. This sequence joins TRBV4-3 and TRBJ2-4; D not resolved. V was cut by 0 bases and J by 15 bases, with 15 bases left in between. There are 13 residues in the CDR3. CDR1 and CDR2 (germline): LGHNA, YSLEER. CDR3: CASSQDRSALRYF. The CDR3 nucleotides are TGCGCCAGCAGCCAAGATCGAAGCGCTCTTCGGTACTTC.

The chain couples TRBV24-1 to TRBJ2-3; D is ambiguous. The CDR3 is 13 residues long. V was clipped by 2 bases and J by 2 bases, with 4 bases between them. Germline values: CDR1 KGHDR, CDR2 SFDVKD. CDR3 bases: TGTGCCACCAGTGATTCTTACACAGATACGCAGTATTTT. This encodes CATSDSYTDTQYF.

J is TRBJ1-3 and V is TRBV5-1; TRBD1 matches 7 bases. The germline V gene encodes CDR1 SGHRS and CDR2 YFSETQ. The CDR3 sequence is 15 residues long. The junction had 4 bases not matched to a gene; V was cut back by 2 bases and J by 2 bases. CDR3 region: CASSFDRATGNTIYF. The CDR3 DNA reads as TGCGCCAGCAGCTTTGACAGGGCTACTGGAAACACCATATATTTT.

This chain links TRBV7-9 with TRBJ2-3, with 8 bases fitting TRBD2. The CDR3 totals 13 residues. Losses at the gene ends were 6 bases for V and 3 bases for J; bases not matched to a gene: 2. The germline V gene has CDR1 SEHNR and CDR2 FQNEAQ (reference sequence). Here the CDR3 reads CASRAGETDTQYF. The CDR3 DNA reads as TGTGCCAGCAGAGCGGGAGAGACAGATACGCAGTATTTT.

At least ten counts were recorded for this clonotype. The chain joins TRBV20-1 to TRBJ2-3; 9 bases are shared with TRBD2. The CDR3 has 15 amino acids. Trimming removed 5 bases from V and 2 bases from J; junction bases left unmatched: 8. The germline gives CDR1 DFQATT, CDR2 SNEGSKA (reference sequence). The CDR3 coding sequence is TGCAGTGCTGAGGACGCGGGGGGGCCCACAGATACGCAGTATTTT. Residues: CSAEDAGGPTDTQYF.

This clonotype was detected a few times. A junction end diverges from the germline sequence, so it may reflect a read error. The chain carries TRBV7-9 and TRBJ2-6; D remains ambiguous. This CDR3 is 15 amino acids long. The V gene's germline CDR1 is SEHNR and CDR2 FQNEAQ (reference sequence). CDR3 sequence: CASSPKVRLANVLIF. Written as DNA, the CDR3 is TGTGCCAGCAGCCCCAAAGTCAGGTTGGCCAACGTCCTGATTTTC.

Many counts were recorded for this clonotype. CDR3 in amino acids: CASSTQGQANEKLFF. CDR3 DNA: TGCGCCAGCAGCACCCAGGGACAGGCTAATGAAAAACTGTTTTTT. This chain links TRBV5-1 with TRBJ1-4, with 8 nucleotides matching TRBD1. With 4 bases clipped from V and 3 bases from J, the junction kept 5 bases outside the gene matches. CDR3 length: 15 residues. Germline V CDR1 and CDR2: SGHRS, YFSETQ.

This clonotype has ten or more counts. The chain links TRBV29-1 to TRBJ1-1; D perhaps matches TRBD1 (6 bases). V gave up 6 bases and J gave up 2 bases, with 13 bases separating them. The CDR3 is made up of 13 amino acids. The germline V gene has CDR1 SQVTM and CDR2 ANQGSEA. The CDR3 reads CSVYGQTNTEAFF. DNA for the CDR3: TGCAGCGTGTACGGACAGACCAACACTGAAGCTTTCTTT.

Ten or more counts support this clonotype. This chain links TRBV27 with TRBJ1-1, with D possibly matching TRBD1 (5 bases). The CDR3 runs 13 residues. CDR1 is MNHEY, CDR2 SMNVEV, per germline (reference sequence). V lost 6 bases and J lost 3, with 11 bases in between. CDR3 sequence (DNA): TGTGCCAGCAGGGAGATGACAGACACTGAAGCTTTCTTT. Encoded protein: CASREMTDTEAFF.

The CDR3 DNA is TGCAGCGCCCGGACAGGACTAGCCAAAAACATTCAGTACTTC. Protein product: CSARTGLAKNIQYF. This rearrangement joins TRBV29-1 to TRBJ2-4, with 7 nucleotides matching TRBD1. Germline CDR1 and CDR2: SQVTM and ANQGSEA. The junction had 6 bases not matched to a gene; V was cut back by 7 bases and J by 0 bases. CDR3 size: 14 residues.

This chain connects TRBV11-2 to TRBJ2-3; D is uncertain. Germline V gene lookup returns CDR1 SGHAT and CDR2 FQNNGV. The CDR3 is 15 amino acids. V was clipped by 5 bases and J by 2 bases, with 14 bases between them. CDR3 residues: CASSMRSSLTDTQYF. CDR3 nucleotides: TGTGCCAGCAGCATGCGTAGCTCCCTCACAGATACGCAGTATTTT.

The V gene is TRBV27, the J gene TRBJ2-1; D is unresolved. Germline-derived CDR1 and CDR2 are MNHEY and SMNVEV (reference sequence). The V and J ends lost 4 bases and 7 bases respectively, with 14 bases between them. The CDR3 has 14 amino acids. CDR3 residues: CASSSEDDRNEQFF. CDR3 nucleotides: TGTGCCAGCAGTTCAGAGGACGATCGGAATGAGCAGTTCTTC.

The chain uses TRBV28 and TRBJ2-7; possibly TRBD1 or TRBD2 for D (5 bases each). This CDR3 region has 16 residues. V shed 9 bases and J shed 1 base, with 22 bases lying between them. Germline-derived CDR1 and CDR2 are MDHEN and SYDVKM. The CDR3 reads CASSPAGTADSYEQYF. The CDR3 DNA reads TGTGCCAGTTCACCCGCCGGGACGGCGGATTCCTACGAGCAGTACTTC.

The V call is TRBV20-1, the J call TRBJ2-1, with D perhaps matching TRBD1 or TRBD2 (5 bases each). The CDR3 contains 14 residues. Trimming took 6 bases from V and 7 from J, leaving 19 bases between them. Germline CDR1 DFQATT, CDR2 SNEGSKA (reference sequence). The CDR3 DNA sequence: TGCAGTGCGAGGGCGGCTATGAGGGGTAATGAGCAGTTCTTC. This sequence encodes CSARAAMRGNEQFF.

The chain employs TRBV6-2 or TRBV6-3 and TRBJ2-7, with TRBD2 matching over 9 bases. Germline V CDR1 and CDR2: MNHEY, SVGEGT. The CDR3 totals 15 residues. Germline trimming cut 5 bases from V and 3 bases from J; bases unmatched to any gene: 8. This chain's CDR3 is CASSKPGLADYEQYF. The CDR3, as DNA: TGTGCCAGCAGTAAACCGGGACTAGCTGACTACGAGCAGTACTTC.

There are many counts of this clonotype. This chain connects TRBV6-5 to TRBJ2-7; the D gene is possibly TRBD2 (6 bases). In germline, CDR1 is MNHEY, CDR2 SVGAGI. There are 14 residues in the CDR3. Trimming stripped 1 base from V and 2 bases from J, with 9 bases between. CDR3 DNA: TGTGCCAGCAGTTACTACGGCGGGACCTACGAGCAGTACTTC. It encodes CASSYYGGTYEQYF.

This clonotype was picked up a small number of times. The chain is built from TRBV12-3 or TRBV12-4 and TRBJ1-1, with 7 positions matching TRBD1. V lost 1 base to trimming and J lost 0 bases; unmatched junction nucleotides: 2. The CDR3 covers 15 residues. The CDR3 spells CASSLEGQMNTEAFF. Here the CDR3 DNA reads TGTGCCAGCAGTTTAGAGGGACAGATGAACACTGAAGCTTTCTTT.

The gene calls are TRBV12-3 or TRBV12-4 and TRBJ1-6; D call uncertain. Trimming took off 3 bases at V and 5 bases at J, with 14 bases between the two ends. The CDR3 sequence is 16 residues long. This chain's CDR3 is CASSFLREKDNSPLHF. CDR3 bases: TGTGCCAGCAGTTTCCTCCGGGAAAAGGATAATTCACCCCTCCACTTT.